This TCR beta chain derives from a study of T cells in Graves' hyperthyroidism and ophthalmopathy. The CDR3 sequence is 15 residues long. J gave up 5 bases and V 5 bases, and 6 bases lay outside the gene matches. Germline loops: CDR1 MNHEY, CDR2 SVGAGI. RNA transcripts yielded amplified TCR beta CDR3 regions. TCR CDR3 regions were first amplified by RT-PCR with HTBI primers. A single record per CDR3 protein comes from TCRdb applying MiXCR to the multiplex PCR reads. The sample comprises a few hundred thousand distinct CDR3 sequences, around 42% of which are singletons, and 8.2% rests with the top ten. Hyperthyroidism in the patients, aged 18 to 65, was newly diagnosed and under 2 months in duration. Those patients with uncontrolled infection, other autoimmune disease, pregnancy or lactation were excluded. Study results and caveats: In blood, most of the thyroid clonotypes expanded above 0.001 were also present.

This clonotype was found a few times. Its antigen is as yet unknown. This rearrangement joins TRBV6-5 to TRBJ1-6, with 7 nucleotides matching TRBD1. The receptor comes from a woman in her late teens or twenties with Graves' hyperthyroidism. The specimen sequenced was peripheral blood or thyroid tissue (not recorded which). The CDR3 DNA reads as TGTGCCAGCAGTCCGCTCCAGGGGGATAATTCACCCCTCCACTTT. It translates to CASSPLQGDNSPLHF.